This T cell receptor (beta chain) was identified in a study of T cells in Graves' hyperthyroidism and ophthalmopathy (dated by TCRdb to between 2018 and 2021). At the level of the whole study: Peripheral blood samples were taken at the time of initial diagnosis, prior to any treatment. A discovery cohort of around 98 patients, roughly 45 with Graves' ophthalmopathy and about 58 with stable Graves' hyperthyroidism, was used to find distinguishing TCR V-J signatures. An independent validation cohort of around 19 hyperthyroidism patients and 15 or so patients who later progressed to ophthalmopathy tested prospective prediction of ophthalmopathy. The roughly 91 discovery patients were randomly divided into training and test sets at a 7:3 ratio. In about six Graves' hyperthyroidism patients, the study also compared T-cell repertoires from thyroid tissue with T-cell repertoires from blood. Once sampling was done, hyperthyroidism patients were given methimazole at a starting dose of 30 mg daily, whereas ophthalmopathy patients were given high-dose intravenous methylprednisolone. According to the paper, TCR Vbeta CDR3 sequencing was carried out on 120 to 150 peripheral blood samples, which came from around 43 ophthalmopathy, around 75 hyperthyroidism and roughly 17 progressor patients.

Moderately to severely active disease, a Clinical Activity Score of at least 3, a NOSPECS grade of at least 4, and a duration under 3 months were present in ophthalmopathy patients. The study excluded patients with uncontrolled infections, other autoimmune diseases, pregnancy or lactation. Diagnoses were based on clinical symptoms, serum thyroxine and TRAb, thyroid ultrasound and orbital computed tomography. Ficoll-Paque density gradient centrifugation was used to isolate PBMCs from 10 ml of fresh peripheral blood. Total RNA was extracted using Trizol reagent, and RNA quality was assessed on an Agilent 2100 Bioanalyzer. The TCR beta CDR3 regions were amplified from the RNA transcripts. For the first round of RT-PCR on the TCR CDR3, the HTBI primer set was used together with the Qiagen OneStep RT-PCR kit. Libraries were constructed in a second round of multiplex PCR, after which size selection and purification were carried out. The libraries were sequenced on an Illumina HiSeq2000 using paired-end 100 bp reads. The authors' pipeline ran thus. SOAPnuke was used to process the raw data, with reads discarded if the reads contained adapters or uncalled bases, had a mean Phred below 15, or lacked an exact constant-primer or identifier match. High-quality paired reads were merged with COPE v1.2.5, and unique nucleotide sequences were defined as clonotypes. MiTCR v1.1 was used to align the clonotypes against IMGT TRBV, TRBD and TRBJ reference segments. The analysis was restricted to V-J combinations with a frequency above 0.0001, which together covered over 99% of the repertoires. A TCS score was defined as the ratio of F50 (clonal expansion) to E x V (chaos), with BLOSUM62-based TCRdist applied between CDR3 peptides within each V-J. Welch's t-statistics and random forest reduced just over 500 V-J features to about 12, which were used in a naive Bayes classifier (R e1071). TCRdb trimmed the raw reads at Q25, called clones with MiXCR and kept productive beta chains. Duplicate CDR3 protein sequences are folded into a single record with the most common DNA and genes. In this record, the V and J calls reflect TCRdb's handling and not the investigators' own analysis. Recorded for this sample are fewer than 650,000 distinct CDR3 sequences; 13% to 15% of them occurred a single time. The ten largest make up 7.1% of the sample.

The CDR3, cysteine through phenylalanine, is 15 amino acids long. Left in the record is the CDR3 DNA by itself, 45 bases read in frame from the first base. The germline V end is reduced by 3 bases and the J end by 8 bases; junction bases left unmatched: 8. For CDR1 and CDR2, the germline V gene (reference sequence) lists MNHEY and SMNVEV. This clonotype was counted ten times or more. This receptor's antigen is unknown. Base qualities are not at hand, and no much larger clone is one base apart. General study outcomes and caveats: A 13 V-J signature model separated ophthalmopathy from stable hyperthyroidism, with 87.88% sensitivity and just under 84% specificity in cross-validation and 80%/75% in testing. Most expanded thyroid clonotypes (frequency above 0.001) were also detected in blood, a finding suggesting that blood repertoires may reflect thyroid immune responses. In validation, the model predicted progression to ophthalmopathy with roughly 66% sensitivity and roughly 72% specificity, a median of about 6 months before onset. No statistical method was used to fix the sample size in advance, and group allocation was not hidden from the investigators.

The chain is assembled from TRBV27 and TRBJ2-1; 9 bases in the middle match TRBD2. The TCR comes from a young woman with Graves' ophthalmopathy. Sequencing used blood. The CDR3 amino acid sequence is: CASSLRGGDPYEQFF. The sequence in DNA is TGTGCCAGCAGTTTGCGGGGGGGCGATCCCTATGAGCAGTTCTTC.